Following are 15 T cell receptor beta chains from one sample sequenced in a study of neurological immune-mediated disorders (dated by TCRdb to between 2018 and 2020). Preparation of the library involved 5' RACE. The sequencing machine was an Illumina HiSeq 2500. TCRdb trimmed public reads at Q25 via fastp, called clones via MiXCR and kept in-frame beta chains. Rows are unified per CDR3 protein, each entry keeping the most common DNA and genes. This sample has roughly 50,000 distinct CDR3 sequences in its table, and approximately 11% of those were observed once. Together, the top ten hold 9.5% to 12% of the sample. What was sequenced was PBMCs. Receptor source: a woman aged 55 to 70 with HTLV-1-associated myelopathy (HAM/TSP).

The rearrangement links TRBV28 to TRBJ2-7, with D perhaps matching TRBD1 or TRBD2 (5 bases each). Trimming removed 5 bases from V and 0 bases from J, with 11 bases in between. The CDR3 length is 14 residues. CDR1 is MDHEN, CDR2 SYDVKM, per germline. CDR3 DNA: TGTGCCAGCAGTCCCGGGACGCACTCCTACGAGCAGTACTTC. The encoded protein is CASSPGTHSYEQYF.

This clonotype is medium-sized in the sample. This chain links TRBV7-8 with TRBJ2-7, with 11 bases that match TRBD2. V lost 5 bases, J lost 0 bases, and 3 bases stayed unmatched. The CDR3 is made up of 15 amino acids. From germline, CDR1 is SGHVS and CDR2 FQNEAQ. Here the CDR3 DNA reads TGTGCCAGCAGCGTCGGGACTAGCGGCTCCTACGAGCAGTACTTC. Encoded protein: CASSVGTSGSYEQYF.

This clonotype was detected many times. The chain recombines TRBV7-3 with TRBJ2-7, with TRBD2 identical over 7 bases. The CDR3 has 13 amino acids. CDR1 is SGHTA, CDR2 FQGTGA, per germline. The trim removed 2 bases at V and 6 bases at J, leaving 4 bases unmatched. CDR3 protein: CASSLVGGGEQYF. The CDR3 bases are TGTGCCAGCAGCTTAGTAGGCGGGGGCGAGCAGTACTTC.

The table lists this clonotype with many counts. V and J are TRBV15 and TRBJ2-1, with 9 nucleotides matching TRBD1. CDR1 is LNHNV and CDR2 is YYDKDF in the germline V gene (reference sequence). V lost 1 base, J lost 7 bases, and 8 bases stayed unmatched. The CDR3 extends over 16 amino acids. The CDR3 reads CATSRGSQGARNEQFF. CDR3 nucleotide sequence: TGTGCCACCAGCAGAGGATCACAGGGGGCGCGGAATGAGCAGTTCTTC.

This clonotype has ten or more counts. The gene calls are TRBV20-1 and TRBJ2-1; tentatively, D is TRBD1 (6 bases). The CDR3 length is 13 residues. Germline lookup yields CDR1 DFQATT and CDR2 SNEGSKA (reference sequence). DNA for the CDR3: TGCAGCCCTACCGGGGACACCCACAATGAGCAGTTCTTC. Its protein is CSPTGDTHNEQFF.

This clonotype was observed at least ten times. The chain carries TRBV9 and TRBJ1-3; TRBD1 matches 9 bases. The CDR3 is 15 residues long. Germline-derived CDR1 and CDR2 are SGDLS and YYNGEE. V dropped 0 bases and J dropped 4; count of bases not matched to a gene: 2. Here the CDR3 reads CASSVGDREGNTIYF. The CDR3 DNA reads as TGTGCCAGCAGCGTAGGGGACAGGGAAGGAAACACCATATATTTT.

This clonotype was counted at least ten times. DNA for the CDR3: TGTGCCACCAGTGACCCCGGGTCAGGCAGAGAGTTCTTC. Translated: CATSDPGSGREFF. The V and J genes are TRBV24-1 and TRBJ2-1; D unresolved. The V end was cut by 4 bases, the J end by 14 bases, with 17 bases between. Germline CDR1 reads KGHDR; CDR2 reads SFDVKD. This CDR3 comprises 13 residues.

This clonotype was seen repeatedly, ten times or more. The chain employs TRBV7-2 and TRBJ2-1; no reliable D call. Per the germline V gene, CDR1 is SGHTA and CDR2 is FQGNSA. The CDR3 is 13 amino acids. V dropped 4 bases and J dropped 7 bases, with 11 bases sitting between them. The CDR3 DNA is TGTGCCAGCAGCTCAAGACCCGGGAATGAGCAGTTCTTC. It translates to CASSSRPGNEQFF.

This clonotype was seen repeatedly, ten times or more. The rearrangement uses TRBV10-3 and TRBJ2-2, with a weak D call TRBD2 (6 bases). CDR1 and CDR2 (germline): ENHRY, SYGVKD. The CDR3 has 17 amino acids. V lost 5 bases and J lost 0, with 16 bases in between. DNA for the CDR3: TGTGCCATCAGTCAACGCTCCGGGACTCCGAACACCGGGGAGCTGTTTTTT. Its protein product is CAISQRSGTPNTGELFF.

Here the CDR3 reads CASNHQLGQGSVNTIYF. CDR3 DNA sequence: TGTGCCAGCAACCACCAGTTGGGACAGGGGTCCGTAAACACCATATATTTT. The J gene is TRBJ1-3, the V gene TRBV6-2 or TRBV6-3, with 10 positions matching TRBD1. The germline CDR1 and CDR2 sequences are MNHEY and SVGEGT. V lost 7 bases to trimming and J lost 6 bases; unmatched junction nucleotides: 15. The CDR3 is made up of 17 amino acids.

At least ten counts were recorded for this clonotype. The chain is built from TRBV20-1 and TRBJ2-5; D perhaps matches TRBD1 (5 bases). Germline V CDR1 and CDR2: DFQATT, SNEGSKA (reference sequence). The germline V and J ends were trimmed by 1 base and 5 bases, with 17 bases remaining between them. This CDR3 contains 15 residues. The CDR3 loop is CSARGPRAAAETQYF. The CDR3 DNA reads TGCAGTGCTAGAGGGCCCAGGGCAGCAGCCGAGACCCAGTACTTC.

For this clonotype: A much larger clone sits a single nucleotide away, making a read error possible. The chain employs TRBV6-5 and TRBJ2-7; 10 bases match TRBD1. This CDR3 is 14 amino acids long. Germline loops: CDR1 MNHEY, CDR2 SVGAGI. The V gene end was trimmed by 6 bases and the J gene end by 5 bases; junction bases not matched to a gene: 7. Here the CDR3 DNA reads TGTGCCAGCAGCCTGGGACAGGGGCGCAACGAGCAGTACTTC. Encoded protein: CASSLGQGRNEQYF.

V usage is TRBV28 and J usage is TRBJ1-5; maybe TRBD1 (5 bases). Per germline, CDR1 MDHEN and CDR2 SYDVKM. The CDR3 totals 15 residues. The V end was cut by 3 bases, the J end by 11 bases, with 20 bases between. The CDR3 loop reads CASSFRFRASLAQHF. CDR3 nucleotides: TGTGCCAGCAGTTTTAGGTTCAGGGCTTCATTAGCCCAGCATTTT.

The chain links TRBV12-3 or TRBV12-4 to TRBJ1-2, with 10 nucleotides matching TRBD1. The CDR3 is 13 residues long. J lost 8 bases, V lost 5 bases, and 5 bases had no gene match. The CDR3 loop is CASSTTGGLGYTF. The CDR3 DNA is TGTGCCAGCAGTACGACAGGGGGCCTGGGCTACACCTTC.

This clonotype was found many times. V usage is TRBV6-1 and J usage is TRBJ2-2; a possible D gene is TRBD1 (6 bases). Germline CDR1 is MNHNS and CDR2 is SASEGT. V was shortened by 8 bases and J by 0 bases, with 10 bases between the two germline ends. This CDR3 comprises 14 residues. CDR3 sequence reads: CASEAGANTGELFF. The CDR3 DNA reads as TGTGCCAGCGAAGCAGGGGCGAACACCGGGGAGCTGTTTTTT.